The next 8 T cell receptor beta chains were all read from a single sample in a study of radiation and T cells in renal cell carcinoma. The time point: baseline pretreatment blood. Treatment meaning: 15 Gy SBRT to primary tumor, nephrectomy 4 weeks later. Only in-frame clones appear in the TCRdb table, and some are missing; sequencing was by immunoSEQ multiplex PCR. The table includes 100,000 to 150,000 clones, around 80% detected once. Specimen: blood, collected from a patient whose treatment included radiotherapy and nephrectomy. The receptor source for this set is an older woman with renal cell carcinoma.

The genes are TRBV7-9 and TRBJ2-6; D unclear. V gave up 1 base and J gave up 1 base, with 5 bases separating them. CDR1 SEHNR and CDR2 FQNEAQ come from the germline V gene (reference sequence). The CDR3 contains 15 residues. The CDR3 sequence is CASSLGGSGANVLTF. The CDR3 nucleotides read TGTGCCAGCAGCTTAGGGGGATCTGGGGCCAACGTCCTGACTTTC.

The rearrangement links TRBV28 to TRBJ1-5; D not certain. CDR1 and CDR2 from the germline V gene are MDHEN and SYDVKM. CDR3 length: 15 residues. Trimming took 5 bases from V and 2 from J, leaving 13 bases between them. This CDR3 is CASSRLDGGNQPQHF. In DNA, the CDR3 is TGTGCCAGCAGTAGGCTGGATGGTGGCAATCAGCCCCAGCATTTT.

This rearrangement joins TRBV27 to TRBJ1-2; a possible D gene is TRBD1 (6 bases). The CDR3 is 14 amino acids. Trimming took off 7 bases at V and 0 bases at J, with 12 bases between the two ends. Per the germline V gene, CDR1 is MNHEY and CDR2 is SMNVEV (reference sequence). The CDR3 spells CASTPQGANYGYTF. CDR3 bases: TGTGCCAGCACCCCACAGGGCGCTAACTATGGCTACACCTTC.

The rearrangement joins TRBV27 to TRBJ1-3; D may be TRBD1 (6 bases). V dropped 2 bases and J dropped 2 bases, with 10 bases sitting between them. The germline V gene encodes CDR1 MNHEY and CDR2 SMNVEV (reference sequence). The CDR3 runs 15 residues. CDR3 DNA: TGTGCCAGCAGTTTAAGGGGGACTCCTGGAAACACCATATATTTT. It yields the protein CASSLRGTPGNTIYF.

The chain uses TRBV6-5 and TRBJ1-2; D remains ambiguous. V lost 6 bases and J 4 bases, leaving 12 bases between the germline ends. CDR3 length equals 13 residues. CDR1 MNHEY and CDR2 SVGAGI come from the germline V gene. CDR3 sequence: CASSPWVSYGYTF. CDR3 nucleotides: TGTGCCAGCAGCCCCTGGGTCTCCTATGGCTACACCTTC.

V and J are TRBV5-1 and TRBJ2-7, with D hard to call. The CDR3 sequence is 13 residues long. The ends were cut back, 0 bases at V and 5 bases at J, with 9 bases in the middle. Germline V CDR1 and CDR2: SGHRS, YFSETQ. The CDR3 here is CASSLGHVDEQYF. CDR3 bases: TGCGCCAGCAGCTTGGGTCATGTCGACGAGCAGTACTTC.

The V gene is TRBV6-1, the J gene TRBJ1-6, with D possibly being TRBD1 (6 bases). V lost 4 bases and J 0 bases, leaving 13 bases between the germline ends. The germline CDR1 and CDR2 sequences are MNHNS and SASEGT. The CDR3 extends over 17 amino acids. The CDR3 sequence is CASSVKGTYSYNSPLHF. CDR3 nucleotides: TGTGCCAGCAGTGTCAAAGGGACATACTCCTATAATTCACCCCTCCACTTT.

The chain carries TRBV27 and TRBJ2-7; 8 bases line up with TRBD2. The CDR3 runs to 13 residues. Trimming removed 6 bases from V and 5 bases from J; junction bases left unmatched: 6. Germline CDR1 reads MNHEY; CDR2 reads SMNVEV (reference sequence). CDR3 DNA: TGTGCCAGCAGGAGCGGGGGACGGAACGAGCAGTACTTC. Its protein is CASRSGGRNEQYF.